Listed below are T cell receptor beta chains from one sample, sequenced in a study of T cell responses to AZD1222 COVID-19 vaccine. Sequencing used immunoSEQ multiplex PCR; TCRdb keeps in-frame clones, though not all of them. The profile shows 100,000 or so clones, about nine tenths of them singletons. The material sequenced was peripheral blood, taken on day 0 of AZD1222 vaccination. These receptors all stem from an adult in good health. CDR3s include the opening cysteine and the closing phenylalanine or tryptophan. D genes are given only for firm matches. Size tells how often a clone was seen (once, few, many) or the class of an expanded clone, and some rows leave it out.

CATLRTRALNTEAFF,TGTGCCACCTTAAGGACTAGGGCCCTGAACACTGAAGCTTTCTTT,TRBV15,TRBJ1-1,15,-,-
CASSQGTGLSRVVGVYEQYF,TGTGCCAGCAGCCAAGGAACAGGGTTAAGTCGTGTTGTCGGCGTATACGAGCAGTACTTC,TRBV14,TRBJ2-7,20,-,-
CASSLALGADTEAFF,TGTGCCAGCAGCTTAGCTTTGGGGGCTGACACTGAAGCTTTCTTT,TRBV7-9,TRBJ1-1,15,-,-
CASSVGDSPLHF,TGTGCCAGCAGTGTAGGAGATTCACCCCTCCACTTT,TRBV2,TRBJ1-6,12,once,-
CASSRITGIRTEAFF,TGTGCCAGCAGTAGGATTACAGGGATTAGGACTGAAGCTTTCTTT,TRBV28,TRBJ1-1,15,-,-
CASSSPGLAGGEQYF,TGCGCCAGCAGTTCACCGGGACTAGCGGGGGGTGAGCAGTACTTC,TRBV5-1,TRBJ2-7,15,-,TRBD2
CASRLEGYYEQYF,TGCGCCAGCAGGCTCGAGGGGTACTACGAGCAGTACTTC,TRBV10-2,TRBJ2-7,13,-,-
CASSQDTGSNTDTQYF,TGTGCCAGCAGCCAAGATACAGGGTCTAACACAGATACGCAGTATTTT,TRBV3-1/TRBV3-2,TRBJ2-3,16,-,-
CASSPGRVSTDTQYF,TGCGCCAGCAGCCCGGGGAGGGTCAGCACAGATACGCAGTATTTT,TRBV10-1,TRBJ2-3,15,-,TRBD2
CASSLSSQETQYF,TGTGCCAGCAGCTTAAGTTCCCAAGAGACCCAGTACTTC,TRBV13,TRBJ2-5,13,-,-
CASRDRGSNQPQHF,TGTGCCAGCAGAGACAGGGGTAGCAATCAGCCCCAGCATTTT,TRBV2,TRBJ1-5,14,-,TRBD1
CASSQEQGATGTDTQYF,TGTGCCAGCAGCCAAGAGCAGGGGGCAACGGGCACAGATACGCAGTATTTT,TRBV4-2,TRBJ2-3,17,-,TRBD1
CASSLGVVGELFF,TGTGCCAGCAGCTTAGGGGTCGTCGGGGAGCTGTTTTTT,TRBV11-3,TRBJ2-2,13,-,-
CASSPDRVSYGYTF,TGTGCCAGCAGTCCCGACAGGGTATCGTATGGCTACACCTTC,TRBV6-5,TRBJ1-2,14,-,TRBD1
CASSPPAGGSNEQFF,TGTGCCAGCAGTCCCCCTGCGGGAGGTTCCAATGAGCAGTTCTTC,TRBV6-5,TRBJ2-1,15,-,TRBD2
CASSAITQGGQFF,TGTGCCAGCAGCGCGATAACACAGGGGGGGCAGTTCTTC,TRBV9,TRBJ2-1,13,-,TRBD1
CASSLGVTEADTQYF,TGCGCCAGCAGCTTGGGAGTTACGGAGGCAGATACGCAGTATTTT,TRBV5-1,TRBJ2-3,15,once,-
CASSFLDTDTQYF,TGTGCCAGCAGCTTTCTGGACACAGATACGCAGTATTTT,TRBV5-8,TRBJ2-3,13,-,-
CASSQGGRNTEAFF,TGTGCCAGCAGCCAAGGGGGGAGGAACACTGAAGCTTTCTTT,TRBV4-2,TRBJ1-1,14,-,-
CASSPTGDSTDTQYF,TGCGCCAGCAGCCCTACGGGGGATAGCACAGATACGCAGTATTTT,TRBV5-1,TRBJ2-3,15,-,-
CASSESRTTINEQFF,TGCGCCAGCAGTGAGTCCCGGACAACAATCAATGAGCAGTTCTTC,TRBV10-2,TRBJ2-1,15,-,-
CASSIDTAGGIDNEQFF,TGTGCCAGTAGTATAGATACAGCGGGAGGTATTGACAATGAGCAGTTCTTC,TRBV19,TRBJ2-1,17,-,TRBD2
CASSFRDFNEKLFF,TGTGCCAGCAGTTTCAGGGACTTTAATGAAAAACTGTTTTTT,TRBV28,TRBJ1-4,14,-,-
CASSHGLAVPLEQYF,TGTGCCAGCAGCCACGGACTAGCTGTCCCTCTGGAGCAGTACTTC,TRBV27,TRBJ2-7,15,-,TRBD2
CASSLQGTLFF,TGTGCCAGCAGTTTACAGGGTACCCTGTTTTTT,TRBV28,TRBJ1-4,11,-,-
CATTKYTTGTERRVGSYNSPLHF,TGTGCCACCACTAAATACACGACAGGGACGGAAAGGAGGGTCGGCTCCTATAATTCACCCCTCCACTTT,TRBV24-1,TRBJ1-6,23,-,TRBD1
CASSSPPRGSPLHF,TGTGCCAGCAGTTCTCCGCCTCGGGGGTCACCCCTCCACTTT,TRBV27,TRBJ1-6,14,-,-
CASSEGRDSYSNQPQHF,TGTGCCAGCAGTGAGGGGCGAGACTCCTATAGCAATCAGCCCCAGCATTTT,TRBV6-1,TRBJ1-5,17,-,-
CASSQPTTGGLLETQYF,TGTGCCAGCAGTCAACCCACGACAGGGGGCTTGTTGGAGACCCAGTACTTC,TRBV27,TRBJ2-5,17,-,TRBD1
CASSKGLAGLELFF,TGTGCCAGCAGTAAAGGACTAGCGGGCCTCGAGCTGTTTTTT,TRBV2,TRBJ2-2,14,-,TRBD2
CAWSVLGGELAKNIQYF,TGTGCCTGGAGTGTACTTGGGGGGGAACTAGCCAAAAACATTCAGTACTTC,TRBV30,TRBJ2-4,17,-,TRBD2
CASSSGPLRGNQPQHF,TGTGCCAGCAGCTCCGGACCACTTCGGGGCAATCAGCCCCAGCATTTT,TRBV7-2,TRBJ1-5,16,-,-
CASSIDRGRYQPQHF,TGTGCCAGTAGTATTGATAGGGGGCGGTATCAGCCCCAGCATTTT,TRBV19,TRBJ1-5,15,-,TRBD1
CASSPRAGGDTEAFF,TGTGCCAGCAGCCCAAGGGCAGGGGGGGACACTGAAGCTTTCTTT,TRBV7-9,TRBJ1-1,15,once,TRBD1
CASRDSKSRRYTF,TGTGCCAGCAGGGACTCAAAGAGCCGTCGCTACACCTTC,TRBV27,TRBJ1-2,13,-,-
CASSPGALTDTQYF,TGTGCCAGCAGTCCGGGGGCCCTCACAGATACGCAGTATTTT,TRBV28,TRBJ2-3,14,-,-
CASSLGFNRGLYNEQFF,TGTGCCAGCAGCTTAGGCTTTAACAGGGGTCTCTACAATGAGCAGTTCTTC,TRBV7-9,TRBJ2-1,17,-,TRBD1
CASSPQPPRLHTDTQYF,TGTGCCAGCAGCCCACAACCCCCTAGGTTGCACACAGATACGCAGTATTTT,TRBV13,TRBJ2-3,17,-,-
CASSVRDSHQFF,TGTGCCAGCAGCGTAAGGGACTCTCATCAGTTCTTC,TRBV9,TRBJ2-1,12,-,-
CASSPGLNQHF,TGTGCCAGCAGTCCGGGCCTTAACCAGCATTTT,TRBV12-3/TRBV12-4,TRBJ1-5,11,-,-
CASSFGEKLFF,TGTGCCAGCAGTTTTGGGGAAAAACTGTTTTTT,TRBV28,TRBJ1-4,11,-,-
CASSLTSGRPTYEQYF,TGTGCCAGCAGTTTAACTAGCGGGAGGCCAACCTACGAGCAGTACTTC,TRBV28,TRBJ2-7,16,-,TRBD2
CASSVDPLNEKLFF,TGTGCCAGCAGCGTAGACCCCCTTAATGAAAAACTGTTTTTT,TRBV9,TRBJ1-4,14,-,-
CASSPYGLAGETQYF,TGTGCCAGCAGCCCCTACGGACTAGCGGGAGAGACCCAGTACTTC,TRBV7-9,TRBJ2-5,15,-,TRBD2
CASSLGQGAGTGELFF,TGCGCCAGCAGCCTTGGACAGGGGGCGGGCACCGGGGAGCTGTTTTTT,TRBV5-1,TRBJ2-2,16,-,TRBD1
CASSEGGILNIQYF,TGCGCCAGCAGTGAGGGGGGGATTTTGAACATTCAGTACTTC,TRBV10-1,TRBJ2-4,14,-,-
CASSLGQGNEKLFF,TGTGCCAGCAGCTTAGGGCAGGGTAATGAAAAACTGTTTTTT,TRBV11-2,TRBJ1-4,14,few,-
CASSKETQYF,TGTGCCAGCAGCAAAGAGACCCAGTACTTC,TRBV21-1,TRBJ2-5,10,-,-
CATSRGGEISYEQYF,TGTGCCACCAGCAGAGGGGGGGAAATTAGCTACGAGCAGTACTTC,TRBV15,TRBJ2-7,15,-,-
CASSPEVRMNTEAFF,TGTGCCAGCAGCCCCGAAGTGCGGATGAACACTGAAGCTTTCTTT,TRBV27,TRBJ1-1,15,-,-
CAWSGGGPQLFF,TGTGCCTGGAGTGGAGGGGGTCCGCAACTGTTTTTT,TRBV30,TRBJ1-4,12,-,-
CASSQGTQPQHF,TGTGCCAGCAGCCAGGGCACTCAGCCCCAGCATTTT,TRBV28,TRBJ1-5,12,-,-
CASSLSLQGGTEAFF,TGTGCCAGCAGCTTAAGTCTACAGGGAGGCACTGAAGCTTTCTTT,TRBV7-9,TRBJ1-1,15,-,-
CASRQGDHEQYF,TGTGCCAGTAGACAGGGGGACCACGAGCAGTACTTC,TRBV28,TRBJ2-7,12,-,TRBD1
CSVLGGQGGYEQYF,TGCAGCGTCCTTGGGGGACAGGGGGGGTACGAGCAGTACTTC,TRBV29-1,TRBJ2-7,14,-,TRBD1
CASSLDLRASNEKLFF,TGTGCCAGCAGCTTAGATCTCAGGGCAAGTAATGAAAAACTGTTTTTT,TRBV11-2,TRBJ1-4,16,-,-
CASSILAGLYEQYF,TGTGCCAGTAGTATTCTAGCGGGACTGTACGAGCAGTACTTC,TRBV19,TRBJ2-7,14,-,TRBD2
CASSQVVKGALSETQYF,TGCGCCAGCAGCCAAGTGGTAAAGGGGGCTCTTTCAGAGACCCAGTACTTC,TRBV4-1,TRBJ2-5,17,-,TRBD1